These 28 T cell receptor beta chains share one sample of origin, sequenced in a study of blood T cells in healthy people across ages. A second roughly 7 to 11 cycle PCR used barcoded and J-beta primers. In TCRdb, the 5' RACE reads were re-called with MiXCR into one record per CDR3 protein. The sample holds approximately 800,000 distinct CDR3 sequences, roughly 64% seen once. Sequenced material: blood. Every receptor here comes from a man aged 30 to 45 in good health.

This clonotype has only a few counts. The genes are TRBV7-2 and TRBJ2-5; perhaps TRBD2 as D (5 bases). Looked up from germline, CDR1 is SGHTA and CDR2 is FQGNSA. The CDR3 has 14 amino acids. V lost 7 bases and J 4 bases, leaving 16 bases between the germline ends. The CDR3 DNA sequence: TGTGCCAGCACCCGGGGTGGGGAGAGAGAGACCCAGTACTTC. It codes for CASTRGGERETQYF.

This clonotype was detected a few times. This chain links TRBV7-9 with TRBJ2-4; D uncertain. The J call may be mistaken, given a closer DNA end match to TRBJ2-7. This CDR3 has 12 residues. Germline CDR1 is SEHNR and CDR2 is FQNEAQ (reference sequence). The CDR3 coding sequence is TGTGCCAGCAGCTTACAACCCTACGAGCAGTACTTC. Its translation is CASSLQPYEQYF.

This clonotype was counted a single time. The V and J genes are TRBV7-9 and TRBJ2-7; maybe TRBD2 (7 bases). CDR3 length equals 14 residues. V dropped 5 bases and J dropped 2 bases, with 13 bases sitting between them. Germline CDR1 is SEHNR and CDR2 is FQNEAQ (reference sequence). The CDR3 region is CASSPWEGAYEQYF. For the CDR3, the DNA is TGTGCCAGCAGCCCTTGGGAGGGGGCCTACGAGCAGTACTTC.

Written as DNA, the CDR3 is TGTGCCAGCAGCCAAGAAGCGTGGTTAGGGACAGCCCACGAGCAGTACTTC. Its translation: CASSQEAWLGTAHEQYF. The chain employs TRBV14 and TRBJ2-4; 7 bases align to TRBD1. The closer fit of TRBJ2-7 to the DNA end suggests the J call may be wrong. Germline lookup yields CDR1 SGHDN and CDR2 FVKESK. CDR3 length: 17 residues.

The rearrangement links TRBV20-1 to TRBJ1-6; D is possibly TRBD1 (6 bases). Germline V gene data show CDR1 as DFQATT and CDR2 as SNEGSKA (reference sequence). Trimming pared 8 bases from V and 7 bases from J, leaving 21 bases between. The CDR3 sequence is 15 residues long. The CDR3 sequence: CSLKENRALNSPLHF. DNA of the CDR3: TGCAGTCTTAAAGAAAACAGGGCTCTGAATTCACCCCTCCACTTT.

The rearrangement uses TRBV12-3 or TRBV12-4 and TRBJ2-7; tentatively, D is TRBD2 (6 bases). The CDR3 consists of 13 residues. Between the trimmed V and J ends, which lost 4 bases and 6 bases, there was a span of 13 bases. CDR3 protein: CASSWAQAGEQYF. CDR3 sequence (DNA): TGTGCCAGCAGTTGGGCCCAAGCGGGCGAGCAGTACTTC.

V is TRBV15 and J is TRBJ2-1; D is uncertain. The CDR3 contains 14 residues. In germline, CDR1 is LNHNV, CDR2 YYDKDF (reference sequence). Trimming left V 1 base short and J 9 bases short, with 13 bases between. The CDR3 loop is CATSRVTYASEQFF. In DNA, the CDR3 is TGTGCCACCAGCAGAGTAACTTACGCTAGTGAGCAGTTCTTC.

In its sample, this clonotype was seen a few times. CDR3 sequence: CASSRSGSGLNEQFF. CDR3 bases: TGTGCCAGCAGTCGCAGCGGGAGCGGGTTGAATGAGCAGTTCTTC. This chain links TRBV7-3 with TRBJ2-1; 8 positions match TRBD2. V gave up 6 bases and J gave up 7 bases; unmatched junction bases: 11. Germline CDR1 reads SGHTA; CDR2 reads FQGTGA. The CDR3 totals 15 residues.

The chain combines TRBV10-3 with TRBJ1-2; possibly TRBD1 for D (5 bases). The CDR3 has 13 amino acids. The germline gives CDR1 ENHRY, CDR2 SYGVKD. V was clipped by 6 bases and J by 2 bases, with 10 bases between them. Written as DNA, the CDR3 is TGTGCCATCAGCCCTGACAGCAACTATGGCTACACCTTC. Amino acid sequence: CAISPDSNYGYTF.

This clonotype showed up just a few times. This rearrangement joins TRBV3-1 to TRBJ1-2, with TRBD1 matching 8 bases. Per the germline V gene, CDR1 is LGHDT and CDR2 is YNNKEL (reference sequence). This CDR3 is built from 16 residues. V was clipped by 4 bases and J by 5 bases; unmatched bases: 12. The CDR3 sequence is CASSLAGTGKGYGYTF. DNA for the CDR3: TGTGCCAGCAGCCTCGCCGGGACAGGTAAAGGATATGGCTACACCTTC.

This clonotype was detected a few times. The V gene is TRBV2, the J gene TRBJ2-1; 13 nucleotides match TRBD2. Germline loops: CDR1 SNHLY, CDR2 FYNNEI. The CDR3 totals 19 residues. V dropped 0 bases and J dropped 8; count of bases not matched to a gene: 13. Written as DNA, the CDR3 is TGTGCCAGCAGTGAAGCGTACAGGACTAGCGGGAGTATAGTGGATGAGCAGTTCTTC. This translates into CASSEAYRTSGSIVDEQFF.

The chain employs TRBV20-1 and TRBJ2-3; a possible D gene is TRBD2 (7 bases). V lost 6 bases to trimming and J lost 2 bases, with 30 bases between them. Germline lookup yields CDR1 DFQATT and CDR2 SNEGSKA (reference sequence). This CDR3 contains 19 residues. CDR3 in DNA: TGCAGTGCCCTGCTACACCGACACTGGGCGCGGGGGCCCACAGATACGCAGTATTTT. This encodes CSALLHRHWARGPTDTQYF.

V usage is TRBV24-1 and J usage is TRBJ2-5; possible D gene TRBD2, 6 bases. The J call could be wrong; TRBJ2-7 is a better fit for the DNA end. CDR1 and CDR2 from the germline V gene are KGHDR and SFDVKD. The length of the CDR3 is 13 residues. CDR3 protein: CATGDRDSYEQYF. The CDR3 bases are TGTGCCACCGGAGACCGGGACTCGTACGAGCAGTACTTC.

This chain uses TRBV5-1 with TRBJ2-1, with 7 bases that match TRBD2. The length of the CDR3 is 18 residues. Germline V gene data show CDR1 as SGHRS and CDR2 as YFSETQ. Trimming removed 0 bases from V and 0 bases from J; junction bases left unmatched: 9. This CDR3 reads CASSLALAGASSYNEQFF. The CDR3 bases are TGCGCCAGCAGCTTGGCCTTGGCGGGAGCGAGCTCCTACAATGAGCAGTTCTTC.

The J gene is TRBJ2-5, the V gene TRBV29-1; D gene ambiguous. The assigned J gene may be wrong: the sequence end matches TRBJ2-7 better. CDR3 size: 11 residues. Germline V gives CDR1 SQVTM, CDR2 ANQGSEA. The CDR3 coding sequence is TGCAGCGTTGCGGCGAGTGGCGAGCAGTACTTC. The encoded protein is CSVAASGEQYF.

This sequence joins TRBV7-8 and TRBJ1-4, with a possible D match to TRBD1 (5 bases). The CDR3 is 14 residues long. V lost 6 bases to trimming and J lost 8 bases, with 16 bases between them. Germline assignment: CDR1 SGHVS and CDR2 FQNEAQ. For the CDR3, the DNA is TGTGCCAGCAGTTCTGGAGTTAGGGACGAAAAACTGTTTTTT. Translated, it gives CASSSGVRDEKLFF. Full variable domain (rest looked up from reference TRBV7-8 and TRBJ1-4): GAGVSQSPRYKVAKRGQDVALRCDPISGHVSLFWYQQALGQGPEFLTYFQNEAQLDKSGLPSDRFFAERPEGSVSTLKIQRTQQEDSAVYLCASSSGVRDEKLFFGSGTQLSVL.

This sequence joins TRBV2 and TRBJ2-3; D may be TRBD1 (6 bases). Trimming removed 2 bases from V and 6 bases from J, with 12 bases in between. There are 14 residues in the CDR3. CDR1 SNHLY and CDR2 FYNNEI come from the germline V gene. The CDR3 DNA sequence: TGTGCCAGCAGTGAATTTCGGACAGCCGATACGCAGTATTTT. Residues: CASSEFRTADTQYF.

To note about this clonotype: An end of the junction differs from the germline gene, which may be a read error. CDR3 in DNA: TGTGCCAGCAGCCAAGAGGAGAGGAACCTGAACACTCAGTACTTC. Translation gives CASSQEERNLNTQYF. The V gene is TRBV4-2, the J gene TRBJ2-4, with D unresolved. CDR1 is LGHNA, CDR2 YNFKEQ, per germline. CDR3 size: 15 residues.

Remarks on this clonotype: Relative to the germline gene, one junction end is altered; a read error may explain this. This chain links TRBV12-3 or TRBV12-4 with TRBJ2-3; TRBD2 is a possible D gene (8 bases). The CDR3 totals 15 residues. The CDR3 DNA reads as TGTGCCAGCAGTCGGACTAGCCGGGGGACAGATGCGCAGTATTTT. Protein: CASSRTSRGTDAQYF.

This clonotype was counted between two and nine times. This CDR3 reads CASSLGLAGEGVAKNIQYF. The CDR3 DNA reads TGTGCCAGCAGCTTAGGCCTAGCGGGAGAGGGGGTAGCCAAAAACATTCAGTACTTC. The V call is TRBV7-2, the J call TRBJ2-4, with 10 bases fitting TRBD2. V lost 1 base and J lost 0; bases outside the gene matches: 9. Germline V lookup: CDR1 SGHTA, CDR2 FQGNSA. CDR3 length: 19 amino acids.

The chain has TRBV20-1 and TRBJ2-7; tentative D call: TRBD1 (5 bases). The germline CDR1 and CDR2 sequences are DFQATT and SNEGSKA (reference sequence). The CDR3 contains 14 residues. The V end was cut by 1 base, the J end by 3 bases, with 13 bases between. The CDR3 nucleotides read TGCAGTGCTAGAGGACAGAACTACAACTACGAGCAGTACTTC. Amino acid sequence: CSARGQNYNYEQYF.

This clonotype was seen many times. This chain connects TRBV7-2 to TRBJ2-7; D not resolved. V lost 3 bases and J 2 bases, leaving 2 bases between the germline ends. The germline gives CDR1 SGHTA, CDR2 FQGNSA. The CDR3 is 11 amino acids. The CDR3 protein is CASSFAYEQYF. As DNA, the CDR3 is TGTGCCAGCAGCTTTGCCTACGAGCAGTACTTC.

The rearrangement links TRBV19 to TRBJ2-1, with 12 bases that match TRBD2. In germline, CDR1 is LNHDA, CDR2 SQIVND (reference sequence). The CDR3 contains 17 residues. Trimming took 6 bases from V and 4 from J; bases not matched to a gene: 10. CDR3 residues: CASRVRTSGAIYNEQFF. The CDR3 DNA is TGTGCCAGTAGAGTTCGGACTAGCGGGGCAATTTACAATGAGCAGTTCTTC.

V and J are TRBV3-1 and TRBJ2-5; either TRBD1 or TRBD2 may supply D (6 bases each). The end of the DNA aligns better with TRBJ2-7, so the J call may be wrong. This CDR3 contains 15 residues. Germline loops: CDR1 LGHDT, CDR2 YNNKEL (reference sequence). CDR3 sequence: CASSQLRDNPYEQYF. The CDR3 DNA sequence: TGTGCCAGCAGCCAATTGCGGGACAACCCTTACGAGCAGTACTTC.

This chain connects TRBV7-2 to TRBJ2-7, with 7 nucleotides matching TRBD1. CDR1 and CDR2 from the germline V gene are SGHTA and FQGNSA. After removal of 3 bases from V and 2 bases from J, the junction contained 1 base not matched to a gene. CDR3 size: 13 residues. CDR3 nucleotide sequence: TGTGCCAGCAGCTTCGACAGGGCCTACGAGCAGTACTTC. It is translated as CASSFDRAYEQYF.

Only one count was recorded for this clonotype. CDR3 amino acids: CSAPSGPSYEQYF. CDR3 nucleotide sequence: TGCAGTGCCCCTAGCGGGCCTTCCTACGAGCAGTACTTC. The chain recombines TRBV20-1 with TRBJ2-7, with 8 bases lining up with TRBD2. Germline V gene sequence: CDR1 DFQATT, CDR2 SNEGSKA (reference sequence). The trim removed 6 bases at V and 1 base at J, leaving 5 bases unmatched. This CDR3 comprises 13 residues.

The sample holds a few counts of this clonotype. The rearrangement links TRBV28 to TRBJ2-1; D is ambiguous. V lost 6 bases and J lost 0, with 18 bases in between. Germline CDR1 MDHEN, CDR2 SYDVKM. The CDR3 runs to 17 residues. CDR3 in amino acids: CASSPRAALSSYNEQFF. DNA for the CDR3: TGTGCCAGCAGCCCACGGGCGGCCCTAAGCTCCTACAATGAGCAGTTCTTC.

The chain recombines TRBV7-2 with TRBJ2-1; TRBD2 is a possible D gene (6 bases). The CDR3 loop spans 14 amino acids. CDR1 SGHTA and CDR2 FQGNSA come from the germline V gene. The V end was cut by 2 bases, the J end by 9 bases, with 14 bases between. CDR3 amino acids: CASSLSQKEGEQFF. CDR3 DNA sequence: TGTGCCAGCAGCTTATCCCAAAAGGAGGGTGAGCAGTTCTTC.